This TCR beta chain was recorded in a study of blood T cell repertoires in COVID-19. In the study overall: The United States, Italy and Spain provided the acute and convalescent COVID-19 samples. PBMCs, B-cell-depleted T cells, or T cells provided the cDNA or gDNA that made up the material.

Original handling: Estimation of nucleated cell counts was performed using reference gene primer amplification. Data came from immunoSEQ multiplex PCR; TCRdb stores just in-frame clones and leaves some out. V and J calls and clone size come straight from that table; D and trimming were deduced from the DNA. The profile shows over 70,000 clones, about 74% of them singletons. Losses at the gene ends were 8 bases for V and 5 bases for J; bases not matched to a gene: 19. The germline CDR1 and CDR2 sequences are MNHEY and SMNVEV (reference sequence). The CDR3 consists of 18 residues. A single count supports this clone.

The source material was peripheral blood. The chain carries TRBV27 and TRBJ2-5, with TRBD2 identical over 11 bases. This TCR was sampled from a human donor in a cohort sampled during active COVID-19. The CDR3 sequence is CASVGTGSLAGASETQYF. CDR3 DNA: TGTGCCAGCGTGGGGACAGGCTCACTAGCGGGAGCCTCGGAGACCCAGTACTTC.